These T cell receptor beta chains were read from a single sample in a study of T cell clones after liver transplantation. Using immunoSEQ multiplex PCR, the repertoire was profiled, and TCRdb retains in-frame clones only, with some absent. This table has tens of thousands of clones, around 93% appearing once. Sequenced material: CD4+ T cells from blood, taken less than 28 months after liver transplant. These receptor sequences come from a human patient who received a liver transplant. The T cells may come from the graft donor. Each CDR3 is given with its conserved first and last residue. D genes are given only for firm matches. Clone size appears in some rows only: once, few, many, or a class for an expanded clone.

>TRBJ2-4|TRBV6-1|NA|NA
TGTGCCAGCAGATCGCCAGACATTCAGTACTTC
CASRSPDIQYF
>TRBJ2-7|TRBV19|NA|NA
TGTGCCAGTAGTAGGGGAGGCAGGCTGAGCTCCTACGAGCAGTACTTC
CASSRGGRLSSYEQYF
>TRBJ2-3|TRBV29-1|NA|TRBD1
TGCAGCGGAAGGGGGCCAGATACGCAGTATTTT
CSGRGPDTQYF
>TRBJ2-1|TRBV2|once|NA
TGTGCCAGCAGTGAAGTTCCTGTTGAGCAGTTCTTC
CASSEVPVEQFF
>TRBJ2-5|TRBV30|NA|NA
TGTGCCTGGAGTGCCCGGCGGGAGACCCAGTACTTC
CAWSARRETQYF
>TRBJ1-1|TRBV5-1|once|NA
TGCGCCAGCAGCACAGGGTACACTGAAGCTTTCTTT
CASSTGYTEAFF
>TRBJ2-1|TRBV7-8|NA|TRBD2
TGTGCCAGCAGCGCATTAGCGGGAGGGGAGGAGCAGTTCTTC
CASSALAGGEEQFF
>TRBJ2-7|TRBV6-1|NA|NA
TGTGCCAGCAAGGACAGCCCCTACGAGCAGTACTTC
CASKDSPYEQYF
>TRBJ2-5|TRBV19|once|TRBD1
TGTGCCAGTTCGGGACAGGGGGTGGAGACCCAGTACTTC
CASSGQGVETQYF
>TRBJ1-2|TRBV6-4|NA|TRBD1
TGTGCCAGCAGACAGGGGGATAACTATGGCTACACCTTC
CASRQGDNYGYTF
>TRBJ2-5|TRBV5-1|NA|TRBD2
TGCGCCAGCAGCGCCTCACTAGCGGCCCCGGGGACCCAGTACTTC
CASSASLAAPGTQYF
>TRBJ1-4|TRBV6-5|NA|TRBD1
TGTGCCAGCAGTTACGTTGGGCGGACAGGGGGTGAAAAACTGTTTTTT
CASSYVGRTGGEKLFF
>TRBJ2-7|TRBV11-3|NA|TRBD2
TGTGCCAGCAGCTTCAGTAGCGGGGGGGCATCCTACGAGCAGTACTTC
CASSFSSGGASYEQYF
>TRBJ2-3|TRBV9|NA|NA
TGTGCCAGCAGCTCGACCTCGGGGCGCCTCCTGCAGTATTTT
CASSSTSGRLLQYF
>TRBJ1-2|TRBV7-2|NA|NA
TGTGCCAGCAGCTTAGATCACGCCAGGAACTATGGCTACACCTTC
CASSLDHARNYGYTF
>TRBJ2-1|TRBV19|NA|TRBD2
TGTGCCAGTAGTATCGGGACTAGCTACAATGAGCAGTTCTTC
CASSIGTSYNEQFF
>TRBJ2-5|TRBV6-6|NA|TRBD2
TGTGCCAGCAGTCCCTTAGCGGGAGGTCAAGAGACCCAGTACTTC
CASSPLAGGQETQYF
>TRBJ2-7|TRBV21-1|NA|NA
TGTGCCAGCAGCAGACGCAGACAGTACGAGCAGTACTTC
CASSRRRQYEQYF
>TRBJ2-3|TRBV11-3|NA|TRBD2
TGTGCCAGTCAGACTAGCGGGTTTTCAGATACGCAGTATTTT
CASQTSGFSDTQYF
>TRBJ1-1|TRBV5-4|NA|NA
TGTGCCAGCACCCAGGACGGCAGAATGAACACTGAAGCTTTCTTT
CASTQDGRMNTEAFF
>TRBJ2-2|TRBV10-2|NA|TRBD2
TGCGCCAGCATCCGACCTAGCGGGGACGGGGAGCTGTTTTTT
CASIRPSGDGELFF
>TRBJ2-3|TRBV7-2|NA|NA
TGTGCCAGCAGCTTAGCGCGAACGGGAACTCGAACTATCACAGATACGCAGTATTTT
CASSLARTGTRTITDTQYF
>TRBJ2-7|TRBV20-1|medium-sized|NA
TGCAGTGCTAGTCACCAAGACGAGCAGTACTTC
CSASHQDEQYF
>TRBJ2-7|TRBV5-1|NA|TRBD1
TGCGCCAGCAGCTCCGGGACAGGCTACTACGAGCAGTACTTC
CASSSGTGYYEQYF
>TRBJ1-3|TRBV11-2|NA|TRBD1
TGTGCCAGCAGCCTGAACAGGGGGAGCTCTGGAAACACCATATATTTT
CASSLNRGSSGNTIYF
>TRBJ2-7|TRBV6-6|NA|NA
TGTGCCAGCAGATCCCCGGTTGCCGAGCAGTACTTC
CASRSPVAEQYF
>TRBJ2-1|TRBV29-1|NA|NA
NA
CSTSGLVAHNEQFF
>TRBJ1-1|TRBV27|NA|NA
TGTGCCAGCAGTTTATCCGGGGGGGTAGGCACTGAAGCTTTCTTT
CASSLSGGVGTEAFF
>TRBJ2-7|TRBV5-1|NA|NA
TGCGCCAGCAGCAACCTTAATCCGACAGGAGGGACACACGAGCAGTACTTC
CASSNLNPTGGTHEQYF
>TRBJ2-2|TRBV5-5|NA|NA
TGTGCCAGCAGCCTCGGAGTCCGCACCGGGGAGCTGTTTTTT
CASSLGVRTGELFF
>TRBJ2-2|TRBV28|NA|NA
TGTGCCAGCAGTTTGGGGAACACCGGGGAGCTGTTTTTT
CASSLGNTGELFF
>TRBJ2-7|TRBV5-5|NA|NA
TGTGCCAGCACCCACAGGGCCAACTACGAGCAGTACTTC
CASTHRANYEQYF
>TRBJ2-1|TRBV28|NA|NA
TGTGCCAGCCATTCGGAGGGCGATGAGCAGTTCTTC
CASHSEGDEQFF
>TRBJ1-2|TRBV10-3|once|TRBD1
TGTGCCATCAGTGAAGACAGGGCGGGCGGCTACACCTTC
CAISEDRAGGYTF
>TRBJ1-2|TRBV30|NA|NA
TGTGCCTGGAGTGTCCAGATTAACTATGGCTACACCTTC
CAWSVQINYGYTF
>TRBJ2-2|TRBV19|NA|NA
TGTGCCAGTAGTATAGAGTGGGAAACCGGGGAGCTGTTTTTT
CASSIEWETGELFF
>TRBJ1-1|TRBV27|NA|NA
TGTGCCAGCAGCCCTAATTGGGGCCCTGAAGCTTTCTTT
CASSPNWGPEAFF
>TRBJ2-7|TRBV29-1|NA|TRBD1
TGCAGCGTTCGACACACAGGGGATGCCTACGAGCAGTACTTC
CSVRHTGDAYEQYF